This passage covers 2 T cell receptor beta chains from one sample sequenced in a study of read filtering for tumor transcriptome and immune sequencing. Molecular barcoded adaptors covering alpha/delta and beta/gamma chains were used on 400 to 450 ng RNA. Via MiXCR, TCRdb re-called the reads, giving one row per CDR3 protein. The sample has more than 70,000 distinct CDR3 sequences; roughly 21% are singletons. Sequenced material: a population of CD138-negative cells sorted from bone marrow. These receptors originate from a donor over 35 with multiple myeloma.

This clonotype was found many times. V is TRBV18 and J is TRBJ1-4; 7 bases are shared with TRBD1. The CDR3 loop spans 14 amino acids. Germline loops: CDR1 KGHSH, CDR2 LQKENI. The V segment lost 6 bases and the J segment 4 bases; nucleotides outside the gene matches: 5. Here the CDR3 reads CASSLRQGNEKLFF. CDR3 nucleotides: TGTGCCAGCTCCCTTCGACAGGGTAATGAAAAACTGTTTTTT.

There are many counts of this clonotype. The genes are TRBV29-1 and TRBJ2-1; no clear D gene. Germline CDR1 reads SQVTM; CDR2 reads ANQGSEA. Trimming shortened V by 6 bases and J by 4 bases, and 7 bases separated the two germline ends. The CDR3 is 11 residues long. The CDR3 bases are TGCAGCGTAACAACTTACAATGAGCAGTTCTTC. This codes for CSVTTYNEQFF.